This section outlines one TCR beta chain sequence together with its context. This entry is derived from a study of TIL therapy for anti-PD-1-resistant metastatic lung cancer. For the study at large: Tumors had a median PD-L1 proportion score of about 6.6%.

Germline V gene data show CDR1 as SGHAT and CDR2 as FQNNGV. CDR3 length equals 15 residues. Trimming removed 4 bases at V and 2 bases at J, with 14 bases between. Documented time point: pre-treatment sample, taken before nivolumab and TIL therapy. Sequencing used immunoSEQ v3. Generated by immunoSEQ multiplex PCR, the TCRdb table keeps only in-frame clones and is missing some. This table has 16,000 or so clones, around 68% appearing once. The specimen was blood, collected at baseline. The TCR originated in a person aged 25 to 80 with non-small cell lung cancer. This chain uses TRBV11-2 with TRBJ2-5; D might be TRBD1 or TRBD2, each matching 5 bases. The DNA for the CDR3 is TGTGCCAGCAGCTACATCCGGGACGGACAAGAGACCCAGTACTTC. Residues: CASSYIRDGQETQYF. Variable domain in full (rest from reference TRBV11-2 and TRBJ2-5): EAGVAQSPRYKIIEKRQSVAFWCNPISGHATLYWYQQILGQGPKLLIQFQNNGVVDDSQLPKDRFSAERLKGVDSTLKIQPAKLEDSAVYLCASSYIRDGQETQYFGPGTRLLVL.